Here is one T cell receptor beta chain with its context. The CDR3 length is 16 residues. Germline V gene lookup returns CDR1 PRHDT and CDR2 FYEKMQ (reference sequence). Trimming took 5 bases from V and 4 from J, leaving 18 bases between them. The sample originates from a study of identical twins. TCRdb redid the calling of the 5' RACE reads with MiXCR, one entry per CDR3 protein. The sample holds 400,000 to 550,000 distinct CDR3 sequences, roughly a fifth seen once. This sample was shared with a second study, whose subject was T cells expressing NK-cell markers.

V and J are TRBV13 and TRBJ2-1, with a possible D match to TRBD1 (5 bases). Source material: CD4+ T cells sorted from blood. This sequence was found in a woman between 18 and 30 years old in good health. The CDR3, as DNA: TGTGCCAGCAGCGTACAGGAGACACGCCCTTACAATGAGCAGTTCTTC. Protein product: CASSVQETRPYNEQFF.